The 21 T cell receptor beta chains in this list originate from one sample, sequenced in a study of T cells in Graves' hyperthyroidism and ophthalmopathy. Using RNA transcripts as the source, TCR beta CDR3 regions were amplified. The HTBI primer set was used in a first-round RT-PCR of the TCR CDR3. Each CDR3 protein is one row after TCRdb ran MiXCR on the multiplex PCR reads. The sample consists of roughly 710,000 distinct CDR3 sequences, roughly 32% of them appearing once. The sample taken for sequencing was blood. All receptors derive from a woman aged 40 to 49 with Graves' hyperthyroidism.

This clonotype appeared a few times. This chain links TRBV6-5 with TRBJ1-2, with TRBD1 as a possible D gene (5 bases). The V gene lost 5 bases and the J gene lost 7 bases, with 17 bases spanning the gap. CDR3 length equals 14 residues. Germline CDR1 MNHEY, CDR2 SVGAGI. The CDR3 sequence: CASSEGDWVGGYTF. The CDR3 DNA reads as TGTGCCAGCAGTGAAGGGGACTGGGTGGGTGGCTACACCTTC.

This clonotype was recorded at least ten times. The genes are TRBV10-3 and TRBJ1-1; no clear D. V lost 2 bases and J lost 2, with 6 bases in between. CDR1 is ENHRY and CDR2 is SYGVKD in the germline V gene. This CDR3 region has 13 residues. CDR3 loop: CAISEGENTEAFF. Written as DNA, the CDR3 is TGTGCCATCAGTGAGGGGGAAAACACTGAAGCTTTCTTT.

This clonotype appeared a few times. The chain combines TRBV11-2 with TRBJ2-7; 9 bases match TRBD2. The J segment lost 0 bases and the V segment lost 4 bases, leaving 4 bases of the junction unmatched. Germline CDR1 is SGHAT and CDR2 is FQNNGV. This CDR3 is built from 15 residues. The CDR3 DNA reads as TGTGCCAGCAGCTACCAGCGGGGGGTCTCCTACGAGCAGTACTTC. This codes for CASSYQRGVSYEQYF.

Ten or more counts support this clonotype. The chain recombines TRBV7-8 with TRBJ1-1; no clear D gene. The CDR3 extends over 14 amino acids. V was trimmed by 5 bases and J by 4 bases, leaving 14 bases between them. Germline V gives CDR1 SGHVS, CDR2 FQNEAQ. The CDR3 bases are TGTGCCAGCAGCCCCCGGAACGATCTCACTGAAGCTTTCTTT. Translation gives CASSPRNDLTEAFF.

This clonotype was observed a few times. The chain links TRBV20-1 to TRBJ1-1; TRBD1 agrees at 10 bases. CDR1 DFQATT and CDR2 SNEGSKA come from the germline V gene (reference sequence). This CDR3 region has 12 residues. The CDR3 region has the DNA TGCCGCCCCCAGGACAGGGGGGACGAAGCTTTCTTT. The encoded protein is CRPQDRGDEAFF.

The CDR3 here is CASSYSGGFGANVLTF. In DNA, the CDR3 is TGTGCCAGCAGTTACTCGGGAGGGTTTGGGGCCAACGTCCTGACTTTC. The V call is TRBV9, the J call TRBJ2-6, with 8 positions matching TRBD2. This CDR3 is built from 16 residues. The V and J ends lost 5 bases and 3 bases, in that order; junction bases with no gene match: 7. Germline values: CDR1 SGDLS, CDR2 YYNGEE.

There are a few counts of this clonotype. V usage is TRBV27 and J usage is TRBJ1-2; D unclear. V was trimmed by 5 bases and J by 4 bases, leaving 17 bases between them. Looked up from germline, CDR1 is MNHEY and CDR2 is SMNVEV (reference sequence). The CDR3 totals 15 residues. DNA of the CDR3: TGTGCCAGCAGTGCCTCCCTAGGAAATCTCTATGGCTACACCTTC. Translated, it gives CASSASLGNLYGYTF.

This clonotype showed up just a few times. Given a much more abundant clone one base away, this may be a read error. V usage is TRBV24-1 and J usage is TRBJ2-5, with D hard to call. The CDR3 loop spans 11 amino acids. Germline V gene sequence: CDR1 KGHDR, CDR2 SFDVKD. The CDR3 loop reads CATSDQETQHF. DNA for the CDR3: TGTGCCACCAGTGACCAAGAGACCCAGCACTTC.

The chain recombines TRBV11-2 with TRBJ1-6; the match to TRBD1 covers 9 bases. This CDR3 spans 12 amino acids. V lost 5 bases to trimming and J lost 15 bases; unmatched junction nucleotides: 5. In germline, CDR1 is SGHAT, CDR2 FQNNGV. The CDR3 bases are TGTGCCAGCAGCCCGACAGGGGGGCTCCTCCACTTT. Translating it yields CASSPTGGLLHF.

The chain has TRBV20-1 and TRBJ2-3; D call uncertain. This CDR3 spans 12 amino acids. CDR1 and CDR2 (germline): DFQATT, SNEGSKA (reference sequence). With 7 bases removed from V and 0 bases from J, the gap between germline ends came to 8 bases. CDR3 amino acids: CSGAASTDTQYF. DNA for the CDR3: TGCAGTGGGGCGGCTAGCACAGATACGCAGTATTTT.

The rearrangement joins TRBV4-3 to TRBJ2-5, with D unresolved. CDR3 length: 11 residues. CDR1 is LGHNA and CDR2 is YSLEER in the germline V gene. V gave up 0 bases and J gave up 5 bases, with 1 base separating them. In DNA, the CDR3 is TGCGCCAGCAGCCAAGATGAGACCCAGTACTTC. This encodes CASSQDETQYF.

On this clonotype: Sequence at one end of the junction differs from germline and may be a read error. The chain joins TRBV5-1 to TRBJ2-7; TRBD1 is a possible D gene (6 bases). Germline V gives CDR1 SGHRS, CDR2 YFSETQ. This CDR3 contains 14 residues. The CDR3 DNA reads as TGTGCCAGCAGCTTGGACAGAAAGTCCCACGAGCAGTACTTC. Its translation: CASSLDRKSHEQYF.

The rearrangement links TRBV2 to TRBJ1-5; D gene unclear. The CDR3 extends over 17 amino acids. The V end was cut by 9 bases, the J end by 0 bases, with 21 bases between. Looked up from germline, CDR1 is SNHLY and CDR2 is FYNNEI. The CDR3 nucleotides are TGTGCCAGAGAGAAGGGTCACCCCCCCTATAGCAATCAGCCCCAGCATTTT. Translated, it gives CAREKGHPPYSNQPQHF.

Concerning this clonotype itself: The junction does not match germline at one end; this may be a read error. The V gene is TRBV10-3, the J gene TRBJ2-2, with unresolved D. The germline V gene encodes CDR1 ENHRY and CDR2 SYGVKD. The CDR3 has 19 amino acids. The CDR3 reads CASSLIRQLIVPNTGELFF. CDR3 coding DNA: TGTGCCAGCAGTTTAATCAGGCAGCTCATAGTCCCGAACACCGGGGAGCTGTTTTTT.

This clonotype occurred many times. This chain links TRBV6-6 with TRBJ1-1, with D perhaps TRBD1 (5 bases). CDR3 length equals 14 residues. Trimming stripped 2 bases from V and 1 base from J, with 8 bases between. Germline assignment: CDR1 MNHNY and CDR2 SVGAGI (reference sequence). CDR3 DNA: TGTGCCAGCAGTTACGGGACCGAGAACACTGAAGCTTTCTTT. It translates to CASSYGTENTEAFF.

The V and J genes are TRBV6-5 and TRBJ2-7, with D maybe TRBD1 (6 bases). This CDR3 contains 14 residues. Trimming cost V 8 bases and J 0 bases, with 14 bases left between them. CDR1 MNHEY and CDR2 SVGAGI come from the germline V gene. CDR3 in DNA: TGTGCCAGCGAAAAACAGGGAAGCTCCTACGAGCAGTACTTC. Translating it yields CASEKQGSSYEQYF.

The V call is TRBV2, the J call TRBJ1-2, with 7 bases identical to TRBD1. The CDR3 has 15 residues. Per the germline V gene, CDR1 is SNHLY and CDR2 is FYNNEI. V lost 5 bases and J lost 4; bases outside the gene matches: 10. The CDR3 nucleotides read TGTGCCAGCAGTTCTCTCGGACAGGTCGGCTATGGCTACACCTTC. Protein sequence: CASSSLGQVGYGYTF.

V gene TRBV10-3 combines with J gene TRBJ2-7; 7 nucleotides align to TRBD1. Per germline, CDR1 ENHRY and CDR2 SYGVKD. This CDR3 region has 14 residues. The ends lost 10 bases at V and 2 bases at J; junction bases unmatched: 11. The CDR3 protein is CASSDRDSAYEQYF. CDR3 sequence (DNA): TGTGCCAGCAGCGACCGGGACAGCGCCTACGAGCAGTACTTC.

The chain has TRBV4-3 and TRBJ1-2; 7 nucleotides line up with TRBD1. Looked up from germline, CDR1 is LGHNA and CDR2 is YSLEER. The junction had 8 bases not matched to a gene; V was cut back by 2 bases and J by 5 bases. CDR3 length equals 15 residues. The CDR3 region is CASSQSRQGGYGYTF. DNA of the CDR3: TGCGCCAGCAGCCAATCCCGACAGGGCGGGTATGGCTACACCTTC.

The V call is TRBV13, the J call TRBJ2-2; TRBD2 matches at 11 bases. This CDR3 is built from 15 residues. V shed 5 bases, J shed 8 bases, and the junction held 7 bases outside the gene matches. Germline lookup yields CDR1 PRHDT and CDR2 FYEKMQ (reference sequence). As DNA, the CDR3 is TGTGCCAGCAGCAGACAACTAGCGGGGGTAGGGGAGCTGTTTTTT. It translates to CASSRQLAGVGELFF. Together with reference TRBV13 and TRBJ2-2, the CDR3 gives the full variable domain: AAGVIQSPRHLIKEKRETATLKCYPIPRHDTVYWYQQGPGQDPQFLISFYEKMQSDKGSIPDRFSAQQFSDYHSELNMSSLELGDSALYFCASSRQLAGVGELFFGEGSRLTVL.

As concerns this clonotype: One base away lies a much larger clone, so this may be a sequencing read error. V is TRBV6-1 and J is TRBJ1-1; D not certain. The V gene lost 6 bases and the J gene lost 3 bases, with 8 bases spanning the gap. This CDR3 has 12 amino acids. Germline assignment: CDR1 MNHNS and CDR2 SASEGT. The CDR3 coding sequence is TGTGCCAGCAGGGGTTGGGACACTGAAGCTTTCTTT. It codes for CASRGWDTEAFF.